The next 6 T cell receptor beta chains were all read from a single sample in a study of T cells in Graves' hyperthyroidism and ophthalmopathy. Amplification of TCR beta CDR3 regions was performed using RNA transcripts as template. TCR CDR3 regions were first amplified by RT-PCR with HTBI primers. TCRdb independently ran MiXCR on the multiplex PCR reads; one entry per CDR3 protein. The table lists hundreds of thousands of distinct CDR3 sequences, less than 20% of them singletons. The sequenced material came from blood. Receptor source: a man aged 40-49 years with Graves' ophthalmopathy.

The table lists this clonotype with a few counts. The CDR3: CATSDLDAGGSYNEQFF. CDR3 coding DNA: TGTGCCACCAGTGATTTGGACGCGGGGGGATCCTACAATGAGCAGTTCTTC. The chain employs TRBV24-1 and TRBJ2-1; 8 positions match TRBD2. Trimming at V came to 0 bases and at J to 1 base, leaving 4 bases not matched to a gene. Per germline, CDR1 KGHDR and CDR2 SFDVKD. CDR3 length: 17 amino acids.

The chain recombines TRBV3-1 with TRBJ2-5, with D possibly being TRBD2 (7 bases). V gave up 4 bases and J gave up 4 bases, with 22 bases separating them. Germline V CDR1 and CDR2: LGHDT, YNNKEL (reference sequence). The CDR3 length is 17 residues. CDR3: CASSLHGVGGGGETQYF. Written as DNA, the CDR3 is TGTGCCAGCAGCCTCCACGGCGTTGGGGGAGGGGGAGAGACCCAGTACTTC.

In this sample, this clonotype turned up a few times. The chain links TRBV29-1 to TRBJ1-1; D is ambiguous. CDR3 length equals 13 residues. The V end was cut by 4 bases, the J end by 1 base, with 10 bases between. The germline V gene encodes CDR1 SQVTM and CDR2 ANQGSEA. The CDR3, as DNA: TGCAGCGTTGTGAGGCCCGGGAACACTGAAGCTTTCTTT. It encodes CSVVRPGNTEAFF.

The CDR3 here is CSASNPSGEADTQYF. The CDR3 bases are TGCAGTGCTAGTAACCCTAGCGGGGAGGCAGATACGCAGTATTTT. The rearrangement joins TRBV20-1 to TRBJ2-3; 9 bases are shared with TRBD2. J was trimmed by 4 bases and V by 3 bases; bases with no gene match: 8. The CDR3 length is 15 residues. Germline-derived CDR1 and CDR2 are DFQATT and SNEGSKA (reference sequence).

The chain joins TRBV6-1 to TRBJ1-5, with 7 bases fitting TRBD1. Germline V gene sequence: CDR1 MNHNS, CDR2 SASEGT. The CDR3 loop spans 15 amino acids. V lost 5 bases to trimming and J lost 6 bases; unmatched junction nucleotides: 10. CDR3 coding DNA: TGTGCCAGCAGTAGGTTCCAGGGGGGGACTCAGCCCCAGCATTTT. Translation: CASSRFQGGTQPQHF.

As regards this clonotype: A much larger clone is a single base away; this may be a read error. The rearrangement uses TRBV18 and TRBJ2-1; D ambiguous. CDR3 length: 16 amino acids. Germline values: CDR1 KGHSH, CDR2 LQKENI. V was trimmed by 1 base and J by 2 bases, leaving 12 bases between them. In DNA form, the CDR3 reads TGTGCCAGCTCACCACGTGCCCAACGCCCCTACAATGAGCAGTTCTTC. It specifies CASSPRAQRPYNEQFF.